This T cell receptor beta chain was captured by sequencing in a study of regulatory T cells in long-lasting Graves disease. This clonotype has a count of ten or more. The antigen remains unidentified. V was clipped by 6 bases and J by 0 bases, with 12 bases between them. Germline V lookup: CDR1 MNHNS, CDR2 SASEGT. The CDR3 is made up of 15 amino acids. Assembly of TCR beta libraries relied on iRepertoire HTBI primers together with Arm-PCR of CDR3 regions. Original methodology: Identified segments across samples numbered 60 or so TRBV and more than 11 TRBJ. MiXCR, applied by TCRdb to the multiplex PCR reads, yields one record per CDR3 protein. TCRdb, rather than the study authors, made the V and J calls. The sample consists of around 500,000 distinct CDR3 sequences, more than 10% of them appearing once. Study-wide results and caveats: Segments TRBV28, TRBJ1-2 and TRBJ2-5 showed preferential usage in persistent disease. Tissue studied was limited to peripheral blood, excluding thyroid tissue.

The time point denotes: newly diagnosed GD, antithyroid drugs for less than 3 months. TCR sequences were obtained from RNA taken from PBMCs. The same specimen was also included in a second study, on T cells in Graves' hyperthyroidism and ophthalmopathy. Per that paper: With the HTBI primer set, the TCR CDR3 went through a first round of RT-PCR.

Here the sequenced sample was peripheral blood mononuclear cells (PBMCs), taken at new diagnosis, from a patient treated with antithyroid drugs. The receptor comes from a woman under 40 with Graves disease. The gene calls are TRBV6-1 and TRBJ1-5, with D possibly matching TRBD1 (5 bases). The CDR3 region has the DNA TGTGCCAGCAGGCGGGACTTATATAGCAATCAGCCCCAGCATTTT. It translates to CASRRDLYSNQPQHF.